This TCR beta chain appears in the sequencing data of a study of T cells in localized non-small cell lung cancer. The study's findings and limits: Longer overall survival was associated with a higher density of T cells in the blood. A median of 57 of the top 100 tumor clones appeared in adjacent lung, which was paired and uninvolved. Maximal T cell clonality occurred in uninvolved adjacent lung, with tumor ranking below it.

Produced via immunoSEQ multiplex PCR; TCRdb's table is partial and in-frame only. This table has approximately 46,000 clones, 65% to 90% appearing once. In the case of this clone: Its antigen is currently unknown.

The germline CDR1 and CDR2 sequences are SGHRS and YFSETQ. Trimming took off 0 bases at V and 1 base at J, with 1 base between the two ends. This CDR3 is 12 amino acids long. The chain recombines TRBV5-1 with TRBJ2-5; no firm D call. Sequenced material: peripheral blood mononuclear cells, taken before any cancer treatment. This clonotype was obtained from a man aged 40-75 years with stage III lung adenocarcinoma. The CDR3 DNA reads TGCGCCAGCAGCTTGGGCCAAGAGACCCAGTACTTC. Its translation: CASSLGQETQYF.